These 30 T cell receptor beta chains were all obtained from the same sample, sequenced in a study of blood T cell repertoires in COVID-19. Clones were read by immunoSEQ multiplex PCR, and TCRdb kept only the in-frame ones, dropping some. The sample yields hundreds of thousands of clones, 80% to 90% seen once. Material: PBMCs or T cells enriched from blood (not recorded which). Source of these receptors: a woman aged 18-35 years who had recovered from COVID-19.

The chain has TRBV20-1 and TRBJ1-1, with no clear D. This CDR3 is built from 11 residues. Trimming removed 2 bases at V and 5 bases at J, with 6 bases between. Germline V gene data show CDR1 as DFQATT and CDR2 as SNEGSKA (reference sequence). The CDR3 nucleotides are TGCAGTGCTAGAATATCGACTGAAGCTTTCTTT. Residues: CSARISTEAFF.

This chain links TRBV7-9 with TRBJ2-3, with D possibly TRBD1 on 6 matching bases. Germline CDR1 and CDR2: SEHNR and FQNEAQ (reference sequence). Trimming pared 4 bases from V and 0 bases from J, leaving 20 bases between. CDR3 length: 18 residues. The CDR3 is CASSSQTGATSSTDTQYF. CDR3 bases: TGTGCCAGCAGCTCGCAGACAGGTGCAACCTCTAGCACAGATACGCAGTATTTT.

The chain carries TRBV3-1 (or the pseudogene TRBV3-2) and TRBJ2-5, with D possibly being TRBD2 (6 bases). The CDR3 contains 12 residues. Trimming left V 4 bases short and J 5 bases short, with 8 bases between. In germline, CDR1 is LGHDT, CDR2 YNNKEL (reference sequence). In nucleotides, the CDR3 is TGTGCCAGCAGCCGGGGGGAGGAGACCCAGTACTTC. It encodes CASSRGEETQYF.

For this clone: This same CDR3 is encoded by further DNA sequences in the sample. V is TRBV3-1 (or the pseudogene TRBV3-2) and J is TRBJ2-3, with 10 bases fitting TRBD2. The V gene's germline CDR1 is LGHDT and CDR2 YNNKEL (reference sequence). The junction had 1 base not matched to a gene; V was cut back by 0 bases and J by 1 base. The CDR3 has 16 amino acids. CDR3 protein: CASSQDLAGGTDTQYF. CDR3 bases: TGTGCCAGCAGCCAAGATCTAGCGGGGGGCACAGATACGCAGTATTTT.

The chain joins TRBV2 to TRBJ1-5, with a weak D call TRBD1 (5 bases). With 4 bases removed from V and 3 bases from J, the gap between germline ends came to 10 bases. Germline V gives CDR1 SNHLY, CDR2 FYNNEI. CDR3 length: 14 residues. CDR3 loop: CASSGGRNNQPQHF. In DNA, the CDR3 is TGTGCCAGCAGTGGGGGGAGGAACAATCAGCCCCAGCATTTT.

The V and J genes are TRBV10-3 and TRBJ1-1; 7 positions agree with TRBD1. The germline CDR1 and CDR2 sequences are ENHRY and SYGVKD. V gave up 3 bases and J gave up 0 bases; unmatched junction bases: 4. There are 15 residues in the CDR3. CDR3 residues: CAISEGTVMNTEAFF. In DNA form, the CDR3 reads TGTGCCATCAGTGAAGGGACAGTTATGAACACTGAAGCTTTCTTT.

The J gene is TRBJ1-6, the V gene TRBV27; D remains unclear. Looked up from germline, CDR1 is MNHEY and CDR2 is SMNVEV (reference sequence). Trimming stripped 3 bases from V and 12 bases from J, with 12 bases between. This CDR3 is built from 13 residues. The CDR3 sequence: CASSLAGFRPLHF. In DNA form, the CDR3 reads TGTGCCAGCAGTTTGGCGGGTTTTAGACCCCTCCACTTT.

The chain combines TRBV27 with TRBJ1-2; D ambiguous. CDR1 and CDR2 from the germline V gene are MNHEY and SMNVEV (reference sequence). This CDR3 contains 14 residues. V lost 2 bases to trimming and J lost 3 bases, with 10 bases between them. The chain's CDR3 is CASSLRGTHYGYTF. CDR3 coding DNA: TGTGCCAGCAGTTTAAGAGGTACCCACTATGGCTACACCTTC.

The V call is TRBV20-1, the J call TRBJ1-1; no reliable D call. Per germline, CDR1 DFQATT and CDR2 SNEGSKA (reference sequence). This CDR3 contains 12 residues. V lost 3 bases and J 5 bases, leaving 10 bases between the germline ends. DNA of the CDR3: TGCAGTGCTAGTGCCATCCGGACTGAAGCTTTCTTT. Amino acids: CSASAIRTEAFF.

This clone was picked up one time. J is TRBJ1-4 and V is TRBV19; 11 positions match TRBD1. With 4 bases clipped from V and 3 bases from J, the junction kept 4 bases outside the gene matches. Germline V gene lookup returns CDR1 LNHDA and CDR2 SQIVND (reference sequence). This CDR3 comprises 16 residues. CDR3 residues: CASSRTGGSANEKLFF. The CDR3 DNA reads TGTGCCAGTAGTAGGACAGGGGGCTCGGCTAATGAAAAACTGTTTTTT.

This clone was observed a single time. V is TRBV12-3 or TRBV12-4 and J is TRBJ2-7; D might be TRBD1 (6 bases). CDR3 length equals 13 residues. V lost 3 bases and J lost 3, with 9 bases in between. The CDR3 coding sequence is TGTGCCAGCAGTTTCCAGGGGAACTACGAGCAGTACTTC. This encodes CASSFQGNYEQYF.

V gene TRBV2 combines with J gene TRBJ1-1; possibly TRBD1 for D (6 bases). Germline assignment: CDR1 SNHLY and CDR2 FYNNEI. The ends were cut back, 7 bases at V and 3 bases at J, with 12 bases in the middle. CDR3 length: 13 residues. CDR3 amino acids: CASNAQGYTEAFF. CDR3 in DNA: TGTGCCAGCAATGCACAGGGCTACACTGAAGCTTTCTTT.

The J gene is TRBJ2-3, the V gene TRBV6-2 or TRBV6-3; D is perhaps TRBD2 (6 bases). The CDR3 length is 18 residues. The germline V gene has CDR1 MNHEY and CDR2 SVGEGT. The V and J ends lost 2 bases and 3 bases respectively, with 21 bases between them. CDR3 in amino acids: CASSYVLGEASATDTQYF. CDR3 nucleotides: TGTGCCAGCAGTTACGTATTGGGTGAGGCTAGCGCAACAGATACGCAGTATTTT.

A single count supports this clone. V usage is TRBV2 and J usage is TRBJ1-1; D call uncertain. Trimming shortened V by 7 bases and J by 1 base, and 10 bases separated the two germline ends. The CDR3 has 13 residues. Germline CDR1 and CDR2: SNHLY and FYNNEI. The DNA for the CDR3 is TGTGCCAGCACACAGTTCCCGAACACTGAAGCTTTCTTT. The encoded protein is CASTQFPNTEAFF.

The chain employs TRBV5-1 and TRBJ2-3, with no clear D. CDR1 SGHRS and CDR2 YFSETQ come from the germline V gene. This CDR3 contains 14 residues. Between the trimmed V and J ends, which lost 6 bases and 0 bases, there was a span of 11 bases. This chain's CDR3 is CASTLYVSTDTQYF. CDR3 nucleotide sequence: TGCGCCAGCACGCTCTACGTCAGCACAGATACGCAGTATTTT.

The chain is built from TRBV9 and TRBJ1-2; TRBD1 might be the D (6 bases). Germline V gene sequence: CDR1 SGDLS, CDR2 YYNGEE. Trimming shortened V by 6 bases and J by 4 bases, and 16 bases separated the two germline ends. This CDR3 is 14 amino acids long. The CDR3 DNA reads TGTGCCAGCACCCGGGACACGGAGGCCTATGGCTACACCTTC. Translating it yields CASTRDTEAYGYTF.

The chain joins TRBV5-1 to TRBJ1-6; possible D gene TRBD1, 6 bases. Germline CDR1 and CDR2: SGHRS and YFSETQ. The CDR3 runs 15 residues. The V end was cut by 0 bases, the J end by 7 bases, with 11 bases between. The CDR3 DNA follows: TGCGCCAGCAGCTTGGAGATAGGGGGAAATTCACCCCTCCACTTT. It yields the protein CASSLEIGGNSPLHF.

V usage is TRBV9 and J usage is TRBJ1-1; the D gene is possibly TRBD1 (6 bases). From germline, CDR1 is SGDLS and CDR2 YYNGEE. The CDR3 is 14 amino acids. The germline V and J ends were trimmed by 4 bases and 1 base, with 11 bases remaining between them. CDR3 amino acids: CASSQRTENTEAFF. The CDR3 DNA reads TGTGCCAGCAGCCAACGGACAGAGAACACTGAAGCTTTCTTT.

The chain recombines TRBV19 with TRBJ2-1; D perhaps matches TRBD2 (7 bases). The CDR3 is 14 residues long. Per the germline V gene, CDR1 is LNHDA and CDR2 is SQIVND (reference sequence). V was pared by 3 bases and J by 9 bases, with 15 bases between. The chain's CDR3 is CASSIGGALLEQFF. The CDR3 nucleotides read TGTGCCAGTAGTATTGGGGGGGCCCTTCTTGAGCAGTTCTTC.

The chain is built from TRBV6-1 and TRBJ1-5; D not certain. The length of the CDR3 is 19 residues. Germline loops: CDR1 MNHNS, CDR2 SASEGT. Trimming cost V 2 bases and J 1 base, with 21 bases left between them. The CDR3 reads CASSENLGSGRLSNQPQHF. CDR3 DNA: TGTGCCAGCAGTGAAAATCTGGGTTCAGGTCGGCTGAGCAATCAGCCCCAGCATTTT.

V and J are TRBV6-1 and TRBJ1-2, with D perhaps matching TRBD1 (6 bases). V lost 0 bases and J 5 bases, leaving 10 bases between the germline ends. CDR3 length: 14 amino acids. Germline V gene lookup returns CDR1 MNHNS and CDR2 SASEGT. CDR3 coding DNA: TGTGCCAGCAGTGAAGCACAGGGATGGTATGGCTACACCTTC. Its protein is CASSEAQGWYGYTF.

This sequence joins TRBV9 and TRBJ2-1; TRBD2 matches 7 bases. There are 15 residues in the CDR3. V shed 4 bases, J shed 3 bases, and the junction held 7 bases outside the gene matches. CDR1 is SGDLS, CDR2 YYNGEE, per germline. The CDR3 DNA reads TGTGCCAGCAGCCCCGCCTCGGGGGGCTACAATGAGCAGTTCTTC. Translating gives CASSPASGGYNEQFF.

The CDR3 is CAAGQGNTGELFF. The CDR3, as DNA: TGTGCCGCAGGACAGGGGAACACCGGGGAGCTGTTTTTT. J is TRBJ2-2 and V is TRBV6-5, with 8 bases matching TRBD1. V lost 11 bases and J lost 1; bases outside the gene matches: 3. This CDR3 comprises 13 residues. Germline V gene lookup returns CDR1 MNHEY and CDR2 SVGAGI.

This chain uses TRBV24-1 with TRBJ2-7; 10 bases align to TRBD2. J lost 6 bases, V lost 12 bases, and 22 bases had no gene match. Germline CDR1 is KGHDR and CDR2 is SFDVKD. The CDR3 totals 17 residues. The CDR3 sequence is CAAGTYFFSGGTPEQYF. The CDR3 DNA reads TGTGCCGCCGGTACTTACTTTTTTAGCGGGGGGACACCCGAGCAGTACTTC.

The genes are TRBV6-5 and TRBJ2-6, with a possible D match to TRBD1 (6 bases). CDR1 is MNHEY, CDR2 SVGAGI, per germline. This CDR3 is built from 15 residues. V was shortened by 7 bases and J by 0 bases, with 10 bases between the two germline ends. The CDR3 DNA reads TGTGCCAGCACAGGGGCCCACTCTGGGGCCAACGTCCTGACTTTC. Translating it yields CASTGAHSGANVLTF.

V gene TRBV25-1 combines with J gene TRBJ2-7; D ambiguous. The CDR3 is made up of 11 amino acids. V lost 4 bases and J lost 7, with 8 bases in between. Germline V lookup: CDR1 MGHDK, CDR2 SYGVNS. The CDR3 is CASSVSGEQYF. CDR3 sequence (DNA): TGTGCCAGCAGTGTGTCCGGGGAGCAGTACTTC.

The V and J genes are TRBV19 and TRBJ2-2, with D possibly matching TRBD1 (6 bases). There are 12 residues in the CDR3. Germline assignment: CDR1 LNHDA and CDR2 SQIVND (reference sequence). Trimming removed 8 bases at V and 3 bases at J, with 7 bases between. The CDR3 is CASQGYTGELFF. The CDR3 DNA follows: TGTGCCAGTCAGGGGTACACCGGGGAGCTGTTTTTT.

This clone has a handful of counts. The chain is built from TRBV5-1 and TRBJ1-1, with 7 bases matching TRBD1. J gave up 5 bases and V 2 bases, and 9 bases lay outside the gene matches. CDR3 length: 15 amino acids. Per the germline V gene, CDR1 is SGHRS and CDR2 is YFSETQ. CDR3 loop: CASSLQGYMMTEAFF. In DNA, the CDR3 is TGCGCCAGCAGCTTACAGGGGTATATGATGACTGAAGCTTTCTTT.

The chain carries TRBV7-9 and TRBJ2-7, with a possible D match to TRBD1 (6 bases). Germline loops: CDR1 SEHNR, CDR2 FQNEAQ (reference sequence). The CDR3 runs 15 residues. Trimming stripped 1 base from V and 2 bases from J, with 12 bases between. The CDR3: CASSLGGTRPYEQYF. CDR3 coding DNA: TGTGCCAGCAGCTTAGGGGGGACACGCCCCTACGAGCAGTACTTC.

The CDR3 coding sequence is TGTGCCAGCTCACCGGACAGAGAGACCCAGTACTTC. Protein sequence: CASSPDRETQYF. This rearrangement joins TRBV18 to TRBJ2-5; perhaps TRBD1 as D (6 bases). This CDR3 has 12 amino acids. Germline values: CDR1 KGHSH, CDR2 LQKENI. V was trimmed by 3 bases and J by 4 bases, leaving 6 bases between them.